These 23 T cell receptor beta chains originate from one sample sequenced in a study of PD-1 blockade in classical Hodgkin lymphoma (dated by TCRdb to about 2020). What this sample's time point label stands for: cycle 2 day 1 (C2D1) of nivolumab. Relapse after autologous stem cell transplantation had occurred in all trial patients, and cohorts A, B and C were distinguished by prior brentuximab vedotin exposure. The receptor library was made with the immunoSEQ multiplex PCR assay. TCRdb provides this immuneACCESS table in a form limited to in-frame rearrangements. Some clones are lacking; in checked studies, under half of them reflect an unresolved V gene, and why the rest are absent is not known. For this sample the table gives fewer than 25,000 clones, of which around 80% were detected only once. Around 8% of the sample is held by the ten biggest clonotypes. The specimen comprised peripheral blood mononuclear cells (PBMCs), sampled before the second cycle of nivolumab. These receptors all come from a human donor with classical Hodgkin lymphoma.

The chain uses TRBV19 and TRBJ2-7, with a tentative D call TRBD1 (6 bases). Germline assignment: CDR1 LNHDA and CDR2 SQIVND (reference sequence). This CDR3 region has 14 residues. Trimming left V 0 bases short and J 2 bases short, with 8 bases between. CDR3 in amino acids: CASSIEAGAYEQYF. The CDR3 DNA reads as TGTGCCAGTAGTATAGAGGCAGGGGCCTACGAGCAGTACTTC.

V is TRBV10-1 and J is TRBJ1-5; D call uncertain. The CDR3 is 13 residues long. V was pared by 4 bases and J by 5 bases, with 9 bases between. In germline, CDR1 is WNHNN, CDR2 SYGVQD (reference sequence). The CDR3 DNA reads TGCGCCAGCAGTGGGGGAAGGGATCAGCCCCAGCATTTT. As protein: CASSGGRDQPQHF.

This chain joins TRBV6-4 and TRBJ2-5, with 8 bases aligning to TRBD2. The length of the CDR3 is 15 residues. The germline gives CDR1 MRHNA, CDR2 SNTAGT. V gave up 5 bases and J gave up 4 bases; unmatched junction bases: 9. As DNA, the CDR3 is TGTGCCAGCAGTCGCGGGGGGAGCGCTGGAGAGACCCAGTACTTC. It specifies CASSRGGSAGETQYF.

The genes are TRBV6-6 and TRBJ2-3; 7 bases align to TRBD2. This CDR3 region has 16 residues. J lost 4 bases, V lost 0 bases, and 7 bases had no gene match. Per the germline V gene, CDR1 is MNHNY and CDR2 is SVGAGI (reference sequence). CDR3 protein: CASSYSGYGGADTQYF. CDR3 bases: TGTGCCAGCAGTTACTCGGGCTATGGGGGGGCAGATACGCAGTATTTT.

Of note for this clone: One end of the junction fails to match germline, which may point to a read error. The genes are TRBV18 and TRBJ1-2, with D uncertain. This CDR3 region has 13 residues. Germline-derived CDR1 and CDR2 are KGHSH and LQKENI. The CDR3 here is CASSPLAFYGYAF. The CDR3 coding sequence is TGTGCCAGCTCACCTCTGGCTTTTTATGGCTACGCCTTC.

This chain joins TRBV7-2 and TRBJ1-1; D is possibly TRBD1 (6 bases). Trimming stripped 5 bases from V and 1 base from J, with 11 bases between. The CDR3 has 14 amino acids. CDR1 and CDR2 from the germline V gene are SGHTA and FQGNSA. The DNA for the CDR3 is TGTGCCAGCAGCCCCGGGACACCGAACACTGAAGCTTTCTTT. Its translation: CASSPGTPNTEAFF.

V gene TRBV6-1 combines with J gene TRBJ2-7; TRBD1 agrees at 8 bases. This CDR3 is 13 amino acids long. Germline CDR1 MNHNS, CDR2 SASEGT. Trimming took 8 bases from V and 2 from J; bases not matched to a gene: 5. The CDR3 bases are TGTGCCAGCGGAGGGACAGGTCCCTACGAGCAGTACTTC. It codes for CASGGTGPYEQYF.

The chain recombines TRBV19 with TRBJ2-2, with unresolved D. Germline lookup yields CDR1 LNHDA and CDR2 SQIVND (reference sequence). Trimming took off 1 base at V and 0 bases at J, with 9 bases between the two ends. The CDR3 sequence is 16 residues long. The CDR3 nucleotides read TGTGCCAGTAGTATAGGTTGGACGCCGAACACCGGGGAGCTGTTTTTT. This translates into CASSIGWTPNTGELFF.

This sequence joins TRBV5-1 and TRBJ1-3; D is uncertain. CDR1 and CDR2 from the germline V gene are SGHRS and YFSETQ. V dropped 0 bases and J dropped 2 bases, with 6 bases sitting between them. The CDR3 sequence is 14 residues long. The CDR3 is CASSLAGAGNTIYF. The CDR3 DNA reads TGCGCCAGCAGCTTGGCGGGCGCTGGAAACACCATATATTTT. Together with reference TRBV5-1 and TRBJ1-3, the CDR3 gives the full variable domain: KAGVTQTPRYLIKTRGQQVTLSCSPISGHRSVSWYQQTPGQGLQFLFEYFSETQRNKGNFPGRFSGRQFSNSRSEMNVSTLELGDSALYLCASSLAGAGNTIYFGEGSWLTVV.

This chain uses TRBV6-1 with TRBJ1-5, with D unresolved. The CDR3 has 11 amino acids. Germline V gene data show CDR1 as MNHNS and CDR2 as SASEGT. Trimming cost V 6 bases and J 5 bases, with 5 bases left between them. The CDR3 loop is CASSEYQPQHF. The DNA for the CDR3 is TGTGCCAGCAGCGAGTATCAGCCCCAGCATTTT.

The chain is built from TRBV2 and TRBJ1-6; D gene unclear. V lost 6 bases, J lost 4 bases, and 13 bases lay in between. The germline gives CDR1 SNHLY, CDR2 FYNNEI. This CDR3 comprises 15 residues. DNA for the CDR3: TGTGCCAGCAGCCGAGCTGGACTTTATAATTCACCCCTCCACTTT. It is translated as CASSRAGLYNSPLHF.

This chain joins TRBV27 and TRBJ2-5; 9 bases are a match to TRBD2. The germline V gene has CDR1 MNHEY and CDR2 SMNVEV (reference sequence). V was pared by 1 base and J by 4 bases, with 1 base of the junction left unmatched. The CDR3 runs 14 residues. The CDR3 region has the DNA TGTGCCAGCAGTTTATTAGCGGGGGCAGAGACCCAGTACTTC. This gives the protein CASSLLAGAETQYF.

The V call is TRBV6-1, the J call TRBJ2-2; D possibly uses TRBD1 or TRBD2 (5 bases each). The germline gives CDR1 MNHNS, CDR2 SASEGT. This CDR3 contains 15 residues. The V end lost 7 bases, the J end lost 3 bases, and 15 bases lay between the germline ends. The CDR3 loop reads CASKNRDGDTGELFF. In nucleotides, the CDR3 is TGTGCCAGCAAAAACCGGGACGGCGACACCGGGGAGCTGTTTTTT.

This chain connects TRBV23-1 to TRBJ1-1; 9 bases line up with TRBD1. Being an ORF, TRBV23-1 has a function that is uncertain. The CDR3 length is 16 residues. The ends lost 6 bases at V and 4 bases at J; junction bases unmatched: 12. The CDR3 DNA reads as TGCGCCAGCAGGCCGCTACAGGGGGCCGAAGTCACTGAAGCTTTCTTT. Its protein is CASRPLQGAEVTEAFF.

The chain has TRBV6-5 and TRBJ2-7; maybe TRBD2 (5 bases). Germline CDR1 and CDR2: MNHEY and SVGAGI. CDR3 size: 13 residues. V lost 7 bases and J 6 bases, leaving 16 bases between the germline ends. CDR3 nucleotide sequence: TGTGCCAGCACCCGCGCCGAGGGCGCCGAGCAGTACTTC. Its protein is CASTRAEGAEQYF.

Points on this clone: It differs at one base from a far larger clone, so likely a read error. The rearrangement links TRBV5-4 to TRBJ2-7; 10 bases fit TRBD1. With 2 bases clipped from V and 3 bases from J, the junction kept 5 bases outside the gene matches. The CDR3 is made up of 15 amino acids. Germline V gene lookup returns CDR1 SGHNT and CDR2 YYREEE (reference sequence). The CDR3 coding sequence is TGTGCCAGCAGCTTCAGACAGGGGGCTGACTACGAGCAGTACTTC. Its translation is CASSFRQGADYEQYF.

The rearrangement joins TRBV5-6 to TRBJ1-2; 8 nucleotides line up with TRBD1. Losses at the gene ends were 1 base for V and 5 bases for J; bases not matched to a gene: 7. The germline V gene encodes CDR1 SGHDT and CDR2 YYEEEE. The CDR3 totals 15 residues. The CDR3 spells CASSLPGQGGYGYTF. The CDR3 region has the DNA TGTGCCAGCAGCTTGCCCGGACAGGGTGGGTATGGCTACACCTTC. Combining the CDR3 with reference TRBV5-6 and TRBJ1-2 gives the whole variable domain DAGVTQSPTHLIKTRGQQVTLRCSPKSGHDTVSWYQQALGQGPQFIFQYYEEEERQRGNFPDRFSGHQFPNYSSELNVNALLLGDSALYLCASSLPGQGGYGYTFGSGTRLTVV.

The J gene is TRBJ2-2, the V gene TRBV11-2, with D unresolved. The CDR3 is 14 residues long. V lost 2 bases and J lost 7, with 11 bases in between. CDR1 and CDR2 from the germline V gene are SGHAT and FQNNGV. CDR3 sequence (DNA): TGTGCCAGCAGCTTAACGGGCTGGTTCGGGGAGCTGTTTTTT. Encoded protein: CASSLTGWFGELFF.

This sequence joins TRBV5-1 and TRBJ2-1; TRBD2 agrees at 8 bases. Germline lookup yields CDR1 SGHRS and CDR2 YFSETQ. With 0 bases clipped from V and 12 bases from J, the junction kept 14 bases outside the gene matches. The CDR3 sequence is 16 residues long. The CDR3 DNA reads TGCGCCAGCAGCTTGGCACCAAGCGGGGGTACCGGGGGGCAGTTCTTC. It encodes CASSLAPSGGTGGQFF. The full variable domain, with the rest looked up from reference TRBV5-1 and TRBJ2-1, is KAGVTQTPRYLIKTRGQQVTLSCSPISGHRSVSWYQQTPGQGLQFLFEYFSETQRNKGNFPGRFSGRQFSNSRSEMNVSTLELGDSALYLCASSLAPSGGTGGQFFGPGTRLTVL.

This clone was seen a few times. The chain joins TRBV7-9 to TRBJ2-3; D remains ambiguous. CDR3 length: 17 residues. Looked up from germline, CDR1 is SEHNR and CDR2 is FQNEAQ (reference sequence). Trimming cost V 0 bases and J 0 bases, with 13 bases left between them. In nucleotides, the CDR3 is TGTGCCAGCAGCTTAGCAGGTTGGGCAGCTAGCACAGATACGCAGTATTTT. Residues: CASSLAGWAASTDTQYF. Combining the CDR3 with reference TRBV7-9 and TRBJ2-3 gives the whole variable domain DTGVSQNPRHKITKRGQNVTFRCDPISEHNRLYWYRQTLGQGPEFLTYFQNEAQLEKSRLLSDRFSAERPKGSFSTLEIQRTEQGDSAMYLCASSLAGWAASTDTQYFGPGTRLTVL.

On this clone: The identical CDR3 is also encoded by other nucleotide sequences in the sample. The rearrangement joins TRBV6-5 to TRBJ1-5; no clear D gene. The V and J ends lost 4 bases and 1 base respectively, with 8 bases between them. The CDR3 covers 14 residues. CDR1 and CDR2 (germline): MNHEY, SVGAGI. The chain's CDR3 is CASSSGKSNQPQHF. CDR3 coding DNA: TGTGCCAGCAGTTCCGGGAAGAGCAATCAGCCCCAGCATTTT.

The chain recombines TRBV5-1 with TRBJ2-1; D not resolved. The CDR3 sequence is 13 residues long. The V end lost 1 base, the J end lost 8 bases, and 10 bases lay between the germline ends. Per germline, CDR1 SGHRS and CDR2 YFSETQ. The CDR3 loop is CASSLYPSDEQFF. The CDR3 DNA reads TGCGCCAGCAGCTTGTACCCCTCCGATGAGCAGTTCTTC. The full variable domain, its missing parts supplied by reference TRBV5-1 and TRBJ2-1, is KAGVTQTPRYLIKTRGQQVTLSCSPISGHRSVSWYQQTPGQGLQFLFEYFSETQRNKGNFPGRFSGRQFSNSRSEMNVSTLELGDSALYLCASSLYPSDEQFFGPGTRLTVL.

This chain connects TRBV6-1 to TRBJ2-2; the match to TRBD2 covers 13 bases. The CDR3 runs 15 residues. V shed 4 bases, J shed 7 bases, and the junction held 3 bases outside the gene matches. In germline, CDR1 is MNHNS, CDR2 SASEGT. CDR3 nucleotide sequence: TGTGCCAGCAGTGGGCGGACTAGCGGGGGCGGGGAGCTGTTTTTT. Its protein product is CASSGRTSGGGELFF.